One sample yielded the 17 T cell receptor beta chains listed below, sequenced in a study of T-cell reconstitution after alpha-beta-depleted transplantation in children. The authors prepared the TCRbeta library with unique molecular identifiers. TCRdb reprocessed the PCR reads via MiXCR and lists one record per CDR3 protein. The sample comprises 250,000 to 350,000 distinct CDR3 sequences, around 9.6% of which are singletons, and over 9.5% rests with the top ten. The material sequenced was PBMCs from the stem cell graft donor, taken from the stem cell graft. The receptors were sampled from a human donor who donated a stem cell graft to a child with SCID.

This clonotype came up many times. J is TRBJ1-1 and V is TRBV25-1; TRBD1 is a possible D gene (6 bases). V was cut by 6 bases and J by 2 bases, with 10 bases left in between. Germline V gives CDR1 MGHDK, CDR2 SYGVNS. This CDR3 region has 13 residues. Here the CDR3 DNA reads TGTGCCAGCAGCGGGACATACAACACTGAAGCTTTCTTT. Protein product: CASSGTYNTEAFF.

At least ten counts were recorded for this clonotype. This chain connects TRBV6-5 to TRBJ2-7, with D unclear. Germline V gene data show CDR1 as MNHEY and CDR2 as SVGAGI. The CDR3 spans 15 residues. With 2 bases removed from V and 0 bases from J, the gap between germline ends came to 11 bases. CDR3 coding DNA: TGTGCCAGCAGTTACGGTTGGGGAAACTCCTACGAGCAGTACTTC. Translating it yields CASSYGWGNSYEQYF.

This clonotype was counted at least ten times. CDR3 bases: TGCGCCAGCAGCCCCTCGGGACTATCGGTTAATGAGCAGTTCTTC. This sequence encodes CASSPSGLSVNEQFF. This chain uses TRBV5-1 with TRBJ2-1; TRBD2 matches 7 bases. There are 15 residues in the CDR3. V shed 4 bases, J shed 7 bases, and the junction held 11 bases outside the gene matches. The germline V gene encodes CDR1 SGHRS and CDR2 YFSETQ.

V usage is TRBV5-1 and J usage is TRBJ2-7, with D tentatively TRBD1 or TRBD2 (5 bases each). With 4 bases removed from V and 4 bases from J, the gap between germline ends came to 15 bases. CDR1 is SGHRS, CDR2 YFSETQ, per germline. The CDR3 spans 14 residues. The CDR3, as DNA: TGCGCCAGCAGCCCGTGGGACGGTTTTTACGAGCAGTACTTC. Its translation is CASSPWDGFYEQYF.

The chain recombines TRBV19 with TRBJ1-1; the match to TRBD1 covers 7 bases. Germline V gives CDR1 LNHDA, CDR2 SQIVND (reference sequence). This CDR3 comprises 13 residues. V was pared by 9 bases and J by 3 bases, with 7 bases of the junction left unmatched. Here the CDR3 reads CASARDSYTEAFF. The CDR3 DNA sequence: TGTGCCAGCGCCCGGGACAGTTACACTGAAGCTTTCTTT.

CDR3 in DNA: TGTGCCAGCAGCCGGACGGGACAGGGTGGTTTTGAAGCTTTCTTT. It specifies CASSRTGQGGFEAFF. V usage is TRBV3-1 and J usage is TRBJ1-1; 9 bases map to TRBD1. Germline loops: CDR1 LGHDT, CDR2 YNNKEL (reference sequence). Trimming at V came to 4 bases and at J to 7 bases, leaving 10 bases not matched to a gene. CDR3 length: 15 amino acids.

V gene TRBV20-1 combines with J gene TRBJ1-1; no firm D call. The CDR3 consists of 13 residues. CDR1 DFQATT and CDR2 SNEGSKA come from the germline V gene (reference sequence). Between the trimmed V and J ends, which lost 2 bases and 4 bases, there was a span of 11 bases. The CDR3 DNA follows: TGCAGTGCTAGAACAGTGGAGTCCACTGAAGCTTTCTTT. Translating gives CSARTVESTEAFF.

There are a few counts of this clonotype. This chain joins TRBV7-3 and TRBJ2-5; the match to TRBD2 covers 11 bases. V shed 3 bases and J 5 bases; nucleotides not matched to a gene: 2. The CDR3 is 14 residues long. The germline gives CDR1 SGHTA, CDR2 FQGTGA. The CDR3 spells CASSFSGGAETQYF. The CDR3 DNA sequence: TGTGCCAGCAGCTTTAGCGGGGGGGCTGAGACCCAGTACTTC.

This clonotype was seen ten or more times. This rearrangement joins TRBV25-1 to TRBJ1-1, with no clear D. The length of the CDR3 is 13 residues. Trimming removed 2 bases at V and 1 base at J, with 5 bases between. Germline values: CDR1 MGHDK, CDR2 SYGVNS. CDR3 sequence: CASSERRNTEAFF. DNA of the CDR3: TGTGCCAGCAGTGAAAGGCGGAACACTGAAGCTTTCTTT.

This clonotype was seen at least ten times. The gene calls are TRBV2 and TRBJ2-7; 7 bases are a match to TRBD2. CDR3 size: 12 residues. The trim removed 3 bases at V and 6 bases at J, leaving 2 bases unmatched. Germline V gene data show CDR1 as SNHLY and CDR2 as FYNNEI. Written as DNA, the CDR3 is TGTGCCAGCAGTGAGGGGGGGACCGAGCAGTACTTC. This encodes CASSEGGTEQYF.

The V gene is TRBV14, the J gene TRBJ2-7; unclear D gene. Per the germline V gene, CDR1 is SGHDN and CDR2 is FVKESK. The CDR3 is made up of 15 amino acids. The germline V and J ends were trimmed by 0 bases and 2 bases, with 11 bases remaining between them. The CDR3 region is CASSQDEVLTYEQYF. Here the CDR3 DNA reads TGTGCCAGCAGCCAAGATGAAGTACTTACCTACGAGCAGTACTTC.

This clonotype has more than one count but fewer than ten. The CDR3 coding sequence is TGCGCCAGCAGCTTGCCTCGAGGGACAGGGCTTTCCTACGAGCAGTACTTC. Its protein is CASSLPRGTGLSYEQYF. The rearrangement links TRBV5-1 to TRBJ2-7; 9 bases align to TRBD1. Losses at the gene ends were 1 base for V and 1 base for J; bases not matched to a gene: 9. Germline CDR1 reads SGHRS; CDR2 reads YFSETQ. The CDR3 has 17 amino acids. The full variable domain, rest sourced from reference TRBV5-1 and TRBJ2-7, is KAGVTQTPRYLIKTRGQQVTLSCSPISGHRSVSWYQQTPGQGLQFLFEYFSETQRNKGNFPGRFSGRQFSNSRSEMNVSTLELGDSALYLCASSLPRGTGLSYEQYFGPGTRLTVT.

This clonotype was seen only a few times. V usage is TRBV3-1 and J usage is TRBJ2-3; 12 nucleotides agree with TRBD2. Looked up from germline, CDR1 is LGHDT and CDR2 is YNNKEL (reference sequence). The CDR3 runs to 18 residues. Trimming at V came to 4 bases and at J to 0 bases, leaving 8 bases not matched to a gene. The CDR3 DNA reads as TGTGCCAGCAGCCGTGAACTAGCGGGGGGCCTGAGCACAGATACGCAGTATTTT. This codes for CASSRELAGGLSTDTQYF.

This clonotype was counted at least ten times. J is TRBJ2-3 and V is TRBV20-1; D is unclear. The CDR3 spans 14 residues. Germline V gene sequence: CDR1 DFQATT, CDR2 SNEGSKA (reference sequence). In nucleotides, the CDR3 is TGCAGCTCCCACCTCCCCTTGGGCACAGATACGCAGTATTTT. Protein product: CSSHLPLGTDTQYF.

This chain connects TRBV4-2 to TRBJ2-5; 10 bases match TRBD1. The CDR3 consists of 15 residues. V trimming: 4 bases; J trimming: 4 bases; junction bases outside the gene matches: 6. Germline CDR1 is LGHNA and CDR2 is YNFKEQ. Written as DNA, the CDR3 is TGTGCCAGCAGCCTATCCGGGACAGGGGTAGAGACCCAGTACTTC. It yields the protein CASSLSGTGVETQYF.

The rearrangement uses TRBV19 and TRBJ2-2; D is undetermined. V shed 3 bases and J shed 0 bases, with 11 bases lying between them. The CDR3 has 16 residues. Germline CDR1 and CDR2: LNHDA and SQIVND (reference sequence). The CDR3, as DNA: TGTGCCAGTAGTATTCTGCCAGGCGCGAACACCGGGGAGCTGTTTTTT. It codes for CASSILPGANTGELFF.

This clonotype was observed a handful of times. This chain connects TRBV20-1 to TRBJ1-1; D gene unclear. The V end lost 0 bases, the J end lost 3 bases, and 5 bases lay between the germline ends. The CDR3 consists of 12 residues. Germline lookup yields CDR1 DFQATT and CDR2 SNEGSKA (reference sequence). The DNA for the CDR3 is TGCAGTGCTAGAGATTGGGACACTGAAGCTTTCTTT. Its translation: CSARDWDTEAFF.